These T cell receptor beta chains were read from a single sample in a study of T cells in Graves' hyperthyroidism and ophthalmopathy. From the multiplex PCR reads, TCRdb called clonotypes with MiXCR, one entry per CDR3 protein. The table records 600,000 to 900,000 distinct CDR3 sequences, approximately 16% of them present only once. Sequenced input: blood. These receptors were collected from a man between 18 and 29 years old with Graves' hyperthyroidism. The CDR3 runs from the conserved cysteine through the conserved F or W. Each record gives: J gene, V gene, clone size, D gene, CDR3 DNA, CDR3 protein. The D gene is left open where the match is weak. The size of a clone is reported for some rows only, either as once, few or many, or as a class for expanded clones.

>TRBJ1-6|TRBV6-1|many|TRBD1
TGTGCCAGCAGCCCGCCCCAGGGGGCGAATTCACCCCTCCACTTT
CASSPPQGANSPLHF
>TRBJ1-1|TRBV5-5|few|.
TGTGCCAGCAGCTGGGGACGCACGATGAACACTGAAGCTTTCTTT
CASSWGRTMNTEAFF
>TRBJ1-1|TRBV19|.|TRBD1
TGTGCCAGTAAGGGGGCCTCAGGAGGAGTAGCTTTCTTT
CASKGASGGVAFF
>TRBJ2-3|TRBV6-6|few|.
TGTGCCAGCAGTTACTCATGGGGGAGCGCAGATACGCAGTATTTT
CASSYSWGSADTQYF
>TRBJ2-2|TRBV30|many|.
TGTGCCTGGAGCAGGACTCCTAACACCGGGGAGCTGTTTTTT
CAWSRTPNTGELFF
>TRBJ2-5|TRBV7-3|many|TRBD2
TGTGCCAGCAGCCCCGGACTAGCGGGAGGTCATGGGGAGACCCAGTACTTC
CASSPGLAGGHGETQYF
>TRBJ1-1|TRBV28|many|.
TGTGCCAGCAGTTTATTAAACAGGGTCACTGAAGCTTTCTTT
CASSLLNRVTEAFF
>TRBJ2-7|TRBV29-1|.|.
TGCAGCGTTGTCGTAGGGGGGGACGAGCAGTACTTC
CSVVVGGDEQYF
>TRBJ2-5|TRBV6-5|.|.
TGTGCCAGCAGTTACGACAGACAAGAGACCCAGTACTTC
CASSYDRQETQYF
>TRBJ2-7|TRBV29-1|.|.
TGCAGCATTGGACCCAGACTGAATTACGAGCAGTACTTC
CSIGPRLNYEQYF
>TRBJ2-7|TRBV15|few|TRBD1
TGTGCCACCAGCAGACGGTCGGGACAGGGCAACGAGCAGTACTTC
CATSRRSGQGNEQYF
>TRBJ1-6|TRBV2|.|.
TGTGCCAGCAGTGAATCAGGGTTGGATTCACCCCTCCACTTT
CASSESGLDSPLHF
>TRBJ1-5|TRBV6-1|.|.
TGTGCCAGCAGCACCAGTCGCAGGGATCATCAGCCCCAGCATTTT
CASSTSRRDHQPQHF
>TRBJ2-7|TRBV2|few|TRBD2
TGTGCCAGCAGGATCGCCGGGACTAGAAGCTACGAGCAGTACTTC
CASRIAGTRSYEQYF
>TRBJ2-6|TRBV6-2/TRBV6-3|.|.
TGTGCCAGCAGTTATCGGACATATGGGGCCAACGTCCTGACTTTC
CASSYRTYGANVLTF
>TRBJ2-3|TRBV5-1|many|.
TGCGCCAGCAGCGGAACTAGCAGTTTGGCAGATACGCAGTATTTT
CASSGTSSLADTQYF
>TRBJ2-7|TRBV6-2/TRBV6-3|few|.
TGTGCCAGCACGAAGGGACGGGACAACTACGAGCAGTACTTC
CASTKGRDNYEQYF
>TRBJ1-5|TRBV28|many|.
TGTGCCAGCAGTCCTGCGGACGGCTTTCAGCATTTT
CASSPADGFQHF
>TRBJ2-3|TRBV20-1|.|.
TGCAGTGCCAGGGGGGCTAGCGGAGATTTCACAGATACGCAGTATTTT
CSARGASGDFTDTQYF
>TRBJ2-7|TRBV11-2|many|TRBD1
TGTGCCAGCAGCCCAGGGGGTACAGCCTACTCCTACGAGCAGTACTTC
CASSPGGTAYSYEQYF
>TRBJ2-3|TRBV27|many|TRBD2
TGTGCCAGCAGTTTAGGGACTAGCGGGAGGTCAGATACGCAGTATTTT
CASSLGTSGRSDTQYF
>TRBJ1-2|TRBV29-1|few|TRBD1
TGCAGCGTTGCTGGGACAGGGGAATCGGTGGATGGCTACACCTTC
CSVAGTGESVDGYTF
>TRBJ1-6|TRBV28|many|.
TGTGCCAGCAGCACACTTACTTTCGGTAATTCACCCCTCCACTTT
CASSTLTFGNSPLHF
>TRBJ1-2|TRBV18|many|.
TGTGCCAGCTCACCCACAGGGAATAACTATGGCTACACCTTC
CASSPTGNNYGYTF
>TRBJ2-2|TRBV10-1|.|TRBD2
TGCGCCAGCAGTGAAGGACTAGCGGGAGGGCCCGCGGGTACCGGGGAGCTGTTTTTT
CASSEGLAGGPAGTGELFF
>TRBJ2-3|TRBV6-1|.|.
TGTGCCAGCAGCCCCGGGGAGCGGAGGATCACAGATACGCAGTATTTT
CASSPGERRITDTQYF
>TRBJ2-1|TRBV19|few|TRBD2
TGTGCCAGTAGTCCCAGAAAGAAAATTAGCGGGAGCTCCTACAATGAGCAGTTCTTC
CASSPRKKISGSSYNEQFF
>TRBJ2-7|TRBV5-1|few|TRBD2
TGCGCCAGCAGCTTCGTGGGAGGGCCCGGCGAGCAGTACTTC
CASSFVGGPGEQYF
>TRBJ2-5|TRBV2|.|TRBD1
TGTGCCAGCCGGGACAGGGTAGGAGAGACCCAGTACTTC
CASRDRVGETQYF
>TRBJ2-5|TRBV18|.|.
TGTGCCAGCTCACCAGCACTTAAGGGACGTCAAGAGACCCAGTACTTC
CASSPALKGRQETQYF
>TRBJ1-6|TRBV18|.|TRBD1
TGTGCCAGCTCACCTCGACAGGGCAACCCCCTCCACTTT
CASSPRQGNPLHF
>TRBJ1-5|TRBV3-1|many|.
TGTGCCAGCAGCCAACCCGCCACTAGCAATCAGCCCCAGCATTTT
CASSQPATSNQPQHF
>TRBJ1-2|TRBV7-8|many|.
TGTGCCAGCAGCTTAGTGGCGGTAAACTATGGCTACACCTTC
CASSLVAVNYGYTF
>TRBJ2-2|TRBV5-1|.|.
TGCGCCAGCAGCTTGGAGAGACTGAAAGGGACCGGGGAGCTGTTTTTT
CASSLERLKGTGELFF
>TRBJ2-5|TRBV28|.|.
TGTGCCAGCACCCCGGGGGGCGGACGACAAGAGACCCAGTACTTC
CASTPGGGRQETQYF
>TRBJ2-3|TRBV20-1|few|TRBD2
TGCAGTGCGGGAAGCGGGGCCTGGGAGGATACGCAGTATTTT
CSAGSGAWEDTQYF
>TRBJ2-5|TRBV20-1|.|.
TGCAGTGCATTGAGGCTCCAAGAGACCCAGTACTTC
CSALRLQETQYF
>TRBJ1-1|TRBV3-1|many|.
TGTGCCAGCAGCCAAGAAGCGAATAGGGCCACTGAAGCTTTCTTT
CASSQEANRATEAFF
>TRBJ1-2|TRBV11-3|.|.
TGTGCCAGCAGCTCCCCGGTCCTCTATGGCTACACCTTC
CASSSPVLYGYTF
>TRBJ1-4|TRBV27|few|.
TGTGCCAGCAGTTTTTTAGTTCGAGCGGGAAAACTGTTTTTT
CASSFLVRAGKLFF
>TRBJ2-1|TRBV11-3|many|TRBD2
TGTGCCAGCAGCTCGGGACTAGCGGGCACTACAAGTGAGCAGTTCTTC
CASSSGLAGTTSEQFF
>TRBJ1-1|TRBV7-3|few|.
TGTGCCAGCAGCCCGGCGGGGGGAAACACTGAAGCTTTCTTT
CASSPAGGNTEAFF
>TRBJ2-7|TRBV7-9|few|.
TGTGCCAGCAGCTTAGTGCAGAACGAGCAGTACTTC
CASSLVQNEQYF
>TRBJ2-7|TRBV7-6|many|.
TGTGCCAGCAGCTCCGAAAGGGACTACGAGCAGTACTTC
CASSSERDYEQYF